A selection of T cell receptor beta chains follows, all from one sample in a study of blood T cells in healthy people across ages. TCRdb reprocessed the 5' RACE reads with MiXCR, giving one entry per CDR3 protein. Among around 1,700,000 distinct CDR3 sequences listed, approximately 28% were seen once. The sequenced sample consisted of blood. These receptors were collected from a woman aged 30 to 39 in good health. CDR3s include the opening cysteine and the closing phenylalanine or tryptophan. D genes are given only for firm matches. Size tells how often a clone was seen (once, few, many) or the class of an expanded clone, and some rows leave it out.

CDR3 protein: CSARDARGAQPQHF
CDR3 DNA: TGCAGTGCTAGAGACGCCAGGGGAGCTCAGCCCCAGCATTTT
V gene: TRBV20-1
D gene: NA
J gene: TRBJ1-5
clone size: NA

CDR3 protein: CASSHLAGNQPQHF
CDR3 DNA: TGCGCCAGCAGCCATCTCGCAGGGAATCAGCCCCAGCATTTT
V gene: TRBV4-1
D gene: NA
J gene: TRBJ1-5
clone size: few

CDR3 protein: CASKKLGLADEQYF
CDR3 DNA: TGCGCCAGCAAAAAATTGGGGCTAGCGGACGAGCAGTACTTC
V gene: TRBV5-1
D gene: TRBD2
J gene: TRBJ2-7
clone size: few

CDR3 protein: CASSKVSGTGANVLTF
CDR3 DNA: TGTGCCAGCAGCAAAGTCTCGGGGACTGGGGCCAACGTCCTGACTTTC
V gene: TRBV21-1
D gene: NA
J gene: TRBJ2-6
clone size: few

CDR3 protein: CSVEPGAKEAFF
CDR3 DNA: TGCAGCGTGGAACCGGGAGCGAAAGAAGCTTTCTTT
V gene: TRBV29-1
D gene: NA
J gene: TRBJ1-1
clone size: few

CDR3 protein: CASSLGGRRYNEQYF
CDR3 DNA: TGTGCCAGCAGCTTGGGCGGGAGGAGGTACAATGAGCAGTACTTC
V gene: TRBV11-2
D gene: TRBD2
J gene: TRBJ2-7
clone size: NA

CDR3 protein: CASSRDREGGTQYF
CDR3 DNA: TGTGCCAGCAGCCGGGACAGGGAAGGAGGAACCCAGTACTTC
V gene: TRBV2
D gene: TRBD1
J gene: TRBJ2-5
clone size: few

CDR3 protein: CASSLAPGRGYGYTF
CDR3 DNA: TGTGCCAGCAGCTTAGCGCCCGGGCGAGGGTATGGCTACACCTTC
V gene: TRBV7-2
D gene: NA
J gene: TRBJ1-2
clone size: NA

CDR3 protein: CASSSAGTGDYGYTF
CDR3 DNA: TGCGCCAGCAGCTCAGCCGGGACAGGGGACTATGGCTACACCTTC
V gene: TRBV5-1
D gene: TRBD1
J gene: TRBJ1-2
clone size: few

CDR3 protein: CASSQTRTSGGYEQYF
CDR3 DNA: TGTGCCAGCAGTCAGACTAGGACTAGCGGGGGCTACGAGCAGTACTTC
V gene: TRBV6-5
D gene: TRBD2
J gene: TRBJ2-7
clone size: few

CDR3 protein: CASRGISGGGYNEQYF
CDR3 DNA: TGTGCCAGCAGGGGTATTAGCGGGGGTGGATACAATGAGCAGTACTTC
V gene: TRBV7-2
D gene: TRBD2
J gene: TRBJ2-7
clone size: NA

CDR3 protein: CASSVGLADTHEQYF
CDR3 DNA: TGTGCCAGCAGTGTTGGACTAGCGGACACTCACGAGCAGTACTTC
V gene: TRBV2
D gene: TRBD2
J gene: TRBJ2-7
clone size: few

CDR3 protein: CASRHQNSYEQYF
CDR3 DNA: TGTGCCAGCAGGCACCAAAACTCCTACGAGCAGTACTTC
V gene: TRBV3-1
D gene: NA
J gene: TRBJ2-7
clone size: NA

CDR3 protein: CASSLGDRPYEQYF
CDR3 DNA: TGTGCCAGCAGCTTAGGGGACAGACCCTACGAGCAGTACTTC
V gene: TRBV7-2
D gene: TRBD1
J gene: TRBJ2-7
clone size: many

CDR3 protein: CASSLGLTGTENTGELFF
CDR3 DNA: TGTGCCAGCAGCTTAGGCCTTACCGGGACGGAGAACACCGGGGAGCTGTTTTTT
V gene: TRBV7-2
D gene: NA
J gene: TRBJ2-2
clone size: NA

CDR3 protein: CASSHRLGTDTQYF
CDR3 DNA: TGTGCCAGCAGTCATCGACTAGGCACAGATACGCAGTATTTT
V gene: TRBV6-6
D gene: NA
J gene: TRBJ2-3
clone size: few

CDR3 protein: CSAAAGSAINEQFF
CDR3 DNA: TGCAGTGCGGCCGCCGGGAGTGCGATCAATGAGCAGTTCTTC
V gene: TRBV20-1
D gene: NA
J gene: TRBJ2-1
clone size: NA

CDR3 protein: CASSVDGSGEAYEQYF
CDR3 DNA: TGTGCCAGCAGCGTAGACGGTTCGGGGGAGGCGTACGAGCAGTACTTC
V gene: TRBV9
D gene: NA
J gene: TRBJ2-7
clone size: NA

CDR3 protein: CSVGVVGVDYEQYF
CDR3 DNA: TGCAGCGTTGGGGTTGTTGGGGTTGACTACGAGCAGTACTTC
V gene: TRBV20-1
D gene: NA
J gene: TRBJ2-7
clone size: NA

CDR3 protein: CASSVFGTSGLISTDTQYF
CDR3 DNA: TGTGCCAGCAGCGTTTTCGGGACTAGCGGGCTGATTAGCACAGATACGCAGTATTTT
V gene: TRBV9
D gene: TRBD2
J gene: TRBJ2-3
clone size: few

CDR3 protein: CASSFRLDDQQFF
CDR3 DNA: TGTGCCAGCAGCTTTAGACTGGACGATCAGCAGTTCTTC
V gene: TRBV7-9
D gene: NA
J gene: TRBJ2-1
clone size: NA

CDR3 protein: CASSQDSAGQGSNQPQHF
CDR3 DNA: TGCGCCAGCAGCCAAGATTCGGCGGGGCAGGGGAGCAATCAGCCCCAGCATTTT
V gene: TRBV4-1
D gene: NA
J gene: TRBJ1-5
clone size: few

CDR3 protein: CSVEEISAYEQYF
CDR3 DNA: TGCAGCGTTGAAGAAATCAGCGCCTACGAGCAGTACTTC
V gene: TRBV29-1
D gene: NA
J gene: TRBJ2-7
clone size: NA

CDR3 protein: CASSVVAGLNTEAFF
CDR3 DNA: TGTGCCAGCAGCGTAGTGGCAGGCTTGAACACTGAAGCTTTCTTT
V gene: TRBV9
D gene: NA
J gene: TRBJ1-1
clone size: few